The subject of this entry is one T cell receptor (beta chain). Original data processing: Estimated nucleated cell counts came from reference gene primer amplification. Clones were read by immunoSEQ multiplex PCR, and TCRdb kept only the in-frame ones, dropping some. V and J calls and clone size are as listed in that table; D and trimming were resolved from the DNA. The repertoire includes around 290,000 clones, roughly 92% of them detected once, and approximately 2.1% sits in the top ten. Germline V gene data show CDR1 as SGHTA and CDR2 as FQGNSA. The CDR3 runs 16 residues. V was shortened by 6 bases and J by 0 bases, with 17 bases between the two germline ends. The entry originates in a study of blood T cell repertoires in COVID-19. Overall study context: The samples span acute and convalescent COVID-19 from the United States, Italy and Spain. T cells, B-cell-depleted T cells, or PBMCs provided the cDNA or gDNA that served as material.

The chain recombines TRBV7-2 with TRBJ1-1; D gene ambiguous. Sequences were obtained from peripheral blood. The source is a woman aged 25 to 39 with COVID-19, enrolled during active disease. The CDR3 bases are TGTGCCAGCAGACGGGAGGAGGGTAGTCTGAACACTGAAGCTTTCTTT. Its translation: CASRREEGSLNTEAFF.